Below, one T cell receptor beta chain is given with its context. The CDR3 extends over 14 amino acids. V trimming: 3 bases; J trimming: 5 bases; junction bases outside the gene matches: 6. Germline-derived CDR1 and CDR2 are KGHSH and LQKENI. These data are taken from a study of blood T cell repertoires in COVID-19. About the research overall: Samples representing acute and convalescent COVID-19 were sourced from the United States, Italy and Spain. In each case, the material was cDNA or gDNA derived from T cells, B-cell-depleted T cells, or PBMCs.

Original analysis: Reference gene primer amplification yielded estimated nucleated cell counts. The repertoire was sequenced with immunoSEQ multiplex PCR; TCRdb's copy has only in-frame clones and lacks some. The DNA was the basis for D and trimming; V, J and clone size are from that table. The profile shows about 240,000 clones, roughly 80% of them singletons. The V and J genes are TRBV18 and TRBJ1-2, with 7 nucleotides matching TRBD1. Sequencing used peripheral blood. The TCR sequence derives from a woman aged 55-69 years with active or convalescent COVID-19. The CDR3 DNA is TGTGCCAGCTCACCGGGACAGTTTATTTATGGCTACACCTTC. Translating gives CASSPGQFIYGYTF.